A single sample is the source of the 6 T cell receptor beta chains below, sequenced in a study of blood T cell repertoires in COVID-19. This table comes from immunoSEQ multiplex PCR, and its TCRdb copy is limited to in-frame clones, with some not included. The sample records approximately 240,000 clones, about 79% being singletons. Material for sequencing was peripheral blood. The receptor set was obtained from a woman in her thirties or forties who had recovered from COVID-19.

The rearrangement links TRBV18 to TRBJ1-1, with 12 bases aligning to TRBD1. The CDR3 loop spans 13 amino acids. V lost 2 bases, J lost 10 bases, and 2 bases stayed unmatched. Per germline, CDR1 KGHSH and CDR2 LQKENI. The CDR3 sequence: CASSPGTGGRAFF. CDR3 nucleotides: TGTGCCAGCTCACCAGGGACAGGGGGCCGAGCTTTCTTT.

This clone appeared once. The chain combines TRBV28 with TRBJ1-2, with 7 bases that match TRBD1. The junction had 11 bases not matched to a gene; V was cut back by 8 bases and J by 5 bases. This CDR3 spans 14 amino acids. Germline CDR1 is MDHEN and CDR2 is SYDVKM. In nucleotides, the CDR3 is TGTGCCAGCGGCGACAGGACAGGTTCATATGGCTACACCTTC. It codes for CASGDRTGSYGYTF.

The V and J genes are TRBV10-3 and TRBJ2-5, with TRBD1 matching 11 bases. V gave up 6 bases and J gave up 2 bases; unmatched junction bases: 2. The CDR3 is 14 amino acids. Germline assignment: CDR1 ENHRY and CDR2 SYGVKD. The CDR3 is CAIRGTGGQETQYF. In DNA, the CDR3 is TGTGCCATCAGAGGGACAGGGGGTCAAGAGACCCAGTACTTC.

Only one count was recorded for this clone. This chain joins TRBV9 and TRBJ2-1, with TRBD1 as a possible D gene (6 bases). The germline gives CDR1 SGDLS, CDR2 YYNGEE. V dropped 4 bases and J dropped 6 bases, with 14 bases sitting between them. CDR3 length equals 14 residues. In DNA form, the CDR3 reads TGTGCCAGCAGCATACAGGGTTGGGGCAATGAGCAGTTCTTC. Protein sequence: CASSIQGWGNEQFF.

The V and J genes are TRBV18 and TRBJ1-1; weak D call: TRBD1 (6 bases). The germline V and J ends were trimmed by 5 bases and 0 bases, with 16 bases remaining between them. CDR1 is KGHSH and CDR2 is LQKENI in the germline V gene. CDR3 length equals 16 residues. CDR3 in DNA: TGTGCCAGCTCATCTCAGGGGTGGGAGATGAACACTGAAGCTTTCTTT. Amino acids: CASSSQGWEMNTEAFF.

The chain combines TRBV18 with TRBJ2-2; 9 bases map to TRBD1. Germline V gives CDR1 KGHSH, CDR2 LQKENI. After removal of 4 bases from V and 2 bases from J, the junction contained 5 bases not matched to a gene. The CDR3 is 16 residues long. The CDR3 loop reads CASSRSGQGNTGELFF. The CDR3 bases are TGTGCCAGCTCACGTTCGGGACAGGGAAACACCGGGGAGCTGTTTTTT.